One and the same sample provided the 16 T cell receptor beta chains below, sequenced in a study of T cell responses to AZD1222 COVID-19 vaccine. Data came from immunoSEQ multiplex PCR; TCRdb stores just in-frame clones and leaves some out. This sample has around 110,000 clones; approximately 90% occur once, and the top ten carry approximately 4.8%. Sequenced here: peripheral blood, sampled 28 days after the second AZD1222 dose. The receptors were gathered from an adult who received the AZD1222 COVID-19 vaccine.

The CDR3 DNA follows: TGTGCCAGCAGCACCAGCACAGATACGCAGTATTTT. Protein: CASSTSTDTQYF. V and J are TRBV12-3 or TRBV12-4 and TRBJ2-3; D unclear. This CDR3 comprises 12 residues. V lost 6 bases and J lost 0, with 4 bases in between.

The genes are TRBV9 and TRBJ1-1, with no clear D. V was clipped by 0 bases and J by 4 bases, with 10 bases between them. This CDR3 has 14 amino acids. Per germline, CDR1 SGDLS and CDR2 YYNGEE. CDR3 region: CASSVEREGTEAFF. CDR3 bases: TGTGCCAGCAGCGTAGAGCGTGAGGGCACTGAAGCTTTCTTT.

V gene TRBV28 combines with J gene TRBJ2-3; D is possibly TRBD1 (6 bases). The V end lost 6 bases, the J end lost 4 bases, and 14 bases lay between the germline ends. In germline, CDR1 is MDHEN, CDR2 SYDVKM. The CDR3 is 14 residues long. As DNA, the CDR3 is TGTGCCAGCAGCGGGACACGGGGTGCAGATACGCAGTATTTT. Residues: CASSGTRGADTQYF.

This clone has only one observation. The chain is built from TRBV18 and TRBJ2-7; 12 positions match TRBD2. The germline CDR1 and CDR2 sequences are KGHSH and LQKENI. V lost 4 bases to trimming and J lost 3 bases; unmatched junction nucleotides: 4. CDR3 length equals 15 residues. In DNA form, the CDR3 reads TGTGCCAGCTCACAAAGGACTAGCGGGGACTACGAGCAGTACTTC. The encoded protein is CASSQRTSGDYEQYF. Using reference TRBV18 and TRBJ2-7 for the parts outside the CDR3, the full variable domain is NAGVMQNPRHLVRRRGQEARLRCSPMKGHSHVYWYRQLPEEGLKFMVYLQKENIIDESGMPKERFSAEFPKEGPSILRIQQVVRGDSAAYFCASSQRTSGDYEQYFGPGTRLTVT.

The chain is built from TRBV7-6 and TRBJ1-1; 9 bases are a match to TRBD1. Germline trimming cut 1 base from V and 4 bases from J; bases unmatched to any gene: 4. Germline assignment: CDR1 SGHVS and CDR2 FNYEAQ. The CDR3 is 15 residues long. The CDR3 sequence is CASSLEGQGSTEAFF. The CDR3 DNA reads TGTGCCAGCAGCTTAGAAGGACAGGGGAGCACTGAAGCTTTCTTT.

This rearrangement joins TRBV18 to TRBJ2-3; a possible D gene is TRBD1 (5 bases). V was clipped by 1 base and J by 0 bases, with 8 bases between them. The CDR3 is 15 amino acids. Germline V gene sequence: CDR1 KGHSH, CDR2 LQKENI. CDR3: CASSPLGQSTDTQYF. CDR3 coding DNA: TGTGCCAGCTCACCACTTGGACAAAGCACAGATACGCAGTATTTT.

The chain is built from TRBV14 and TRBJ1-6, with no clear D. The CDR3 is made up of 13 amino acids. Per the germline V gene, CDR1 is SGHDN and CDR2 is FVKESK. V gave up 5 bases and J gave up 8 bases, with 10 bases separating them. This CDR3 reads CASSFVGDSPLHF. The DNA of the CDR3 is TGTGCCAGCAGCTTTGTCGGGGATTCACCCCTCCACTTT. Full variable domain (missing parts from reference TRBV14 and TRBJ1-6): EAGVTQFPSHSVIEKGQTVTLRCDPISGHDNLYWYRRVMGKEIKFLLHFVKESKQDESGMPNNRFLAERTGGTYSTLKVQPAELEDSGVYFCASSFVGDSPLHFGNGTRLTVT.

The chain couples TRBV27 to TRBJ2-7, with 14 bases matching TRBD2. From germline, CDR1 is MNHEY and CDR2 SMNVEV (reference sequence). Trimming removed 6 bases from V and 3 bases from J; junction bases left unmatched: 4. This CDR3 has 15 residues. The CDR3 sequence is CASSPGTSGSYEQYF. The CDR3 DNA is TGTGCCAGCAGCCCAGGGACTAGCGGGAGCTACGAGCAGTACTTC.

The J gene is TRBJ1-1, the V gene TRBV12-3 or TRBV12-4; D call uncertain. V was clipped by 10 bases and J by 1 base, with 4 bases between them. The CDR3 extends over 10 amino acids. The CDR3 region is CATTNTEAFF. In nucleotides, the CDR3 is TGTGCCACAACGAACACTGAAGCTTTCTTT.

CDR3 region: CASSPTEMGEKLFF. As DNA, the CDR3 is TGTGCCAGCAGCCCCACAGAGATGGGTGAAAAACTGTTTTTT. J is TRBJ1-4 and V is TRBV7-9; D is undetermined. The V end lost 5 bases, the J end lost 7 bases, and 14 bases lay between the germline ends. CDR1 is SEHNR, CDR2 FQNEAQ, per germline (reference sequence). The CDR3 contains 14 residues.

The V gene is TRBV5-1, the J gene TRBJ2-1, with D perhaps TRBD2 (6 bases). Between the trimmed V and J ends, which lost 3 bases and 13 bases, there was a span of 20 bases. The CDR3 contains 14 residues. Looked up from germline, CDR1 is SGHRS and CDR2 is YFSETQ. Written as DNA, the CDR3 is TGCGCCAGCAGCTGGCGGGGAAGGGAAGGGGAACAGTTCTTC. It encodes CASSWRGREGEQFF. The whole variable domain, remainder taken from reference TRBV5-1 and TRBJ2-1, is KAGVTQTPRYLIKTRGQQVTLSCSPISGHRSVSWYQQTPGQGLQFLFEYFSETQRNKGNFPGRFSGRQFSNSRSEMNVSTLELGDSALYLCASSWRGREGEQFFGPGTRLTVL.

This clone was counted once. V and J are TRBV7-9 and TRBJ2-7, with D perhaps matching TRBD2 (6 bases). This CDR3 has 14 residues. CDR1 and CDR2 (germline): SEHNR, FQNEAQ (reference sequence). V dropped 0 bases and J dropped 4 bases, with 10 bases sitting between them. CDR3 nucleotide sequence: TGTGCCAGCAGCTTAGCTAGCGGAGGTTACGAGCAGTACTTC. Its translation is CASSLASGGYEQYF.

V gene TRBV6-5 combines with J gene TRBJ2-7; D is ambiguous. CDR3 size: 15 residues. V shed 2 bases and J shed 0 bases, with 11 bases lying between them. Germline values: CDR1 MNHEY, CDR2 SVGAGI. The CDR3 DNA reads as TGTGCCAGCAGTTACGCCCCGACACTCTCCTACGAGCAGTACTTC. Amino acids: CASSYAPTLSYEQYF.

The J gene is TRBJ2-4, the V gene TRBV6-1; D gene ambiguous. The V and J ends lost 1 base and 0 bases respectively, with 16 bases between them. The CDR3 covers 18 residues. Germline V lookup: CDR1 MNHNS, CDR2 SASEGT. The CDR3 region has the DNA TGTGCCAGCAGTGAAGGGGCGATTACGAGCCTAGCCAAAAACATTCAGTACTTC. It specifies CASSEGAITSLAKNIQYF.

The count of this clone is one. V and J are TRBV24-1 and TRBJ1-2; TRBD1 is a possible D gene (5 bases). The CDR3 consists of 17 residues. The germline V gene encodes CDR1 KGHDR and CDR2 SFDVKD. V was trimmed by 5 bases and J by 4 bases, leaving 22 bases between them. The chain's CDR3 is CATSVIANRSNLYGYTF. CDR3 DNA sequence: TGTGCCACCAGTGTCATAGCTAACAGGAGTAACCTCTATGGCTACACCTTC.

The chain uses TRBV5-1 and TRBJ2-1; 7 bases agree with TRBD2. The CDR3 spans 16 residues. Germline V CDR1 and CDR2: SGHRS, YFSETQ. V shed 4 bases, J shed 3 bases, and the junction held 10 bases outside the gene matches. CDR3 nucleotide sequence: TGCGCCAGCAGCAATTTCGGGCTAGCGGACTACAATGAGCAGTTCTTC. Residues: CASSNFGLADYNEQFF.